The T cell receptor beta chain under discussion was sequenced for a study of Graves' ophthalmopathy and Graves' hyperthyroidism (dated by TCRdb to the late 2010s). Some background on the complete study: Peripheral blood was collected at initial diagnosis, before any treatment. To tell Graves' ophthalmopathy apart from Graves' hyperthyroidism, and to predict which patients would progress to ophthalmopathy, the study relied on TCR beta repertoire signatures. In total, under 150 blood samples were TCR-sequenced: approximately 42 ophthalmopathy, 75 hyperthyroidism and some 17 hyperthyroidism-to-ophthalmopathy patients. To explore V-J signatures that distinguish ophthalmopathy from hyperthyroidism, a discovery set of about 99 patients was enrolled, made up of roughly 41 with ophthalmopathy and under 65 with stable hyperthyroidism. The independent validation cohort included approximately 19 hyperthyroidism patients plus 17 patients who later progressed from hyperthyroidism to ophthalmopathy. In roughly 6 hyperthyroidism patients, T-cell repertoires of thyroid tissue and blood were compared. After sampling, hyperthyroidism patients received methimazole starting at 30 mg daily, and ophthalmopathy patients received high-dose intravenous methylprednisolone. For training and testing, the approximately 92 patients in the discovery cohort were randomly divided in a 7:3 ratio. What the work shows at the level of the full study, not this receptor alone: In validation, the model predicted ophthalmopathy progression with 55% to 71% sensitivity and 72% to 80% specificity; some twelve predicted patients were CT-confirmed with GO in a median of approximately 6.2 months. Most expanded thyroid clonotypes with frequency above 0.001 were also detected in blood, suggesting blood repertoires may reflect the thyroid immune response. In cross-validation, the 13-signature model distinguished ophthalmopathy from stable hyperthyroidism with 87.88% sensitivity and 81% to 82% specificity, while in the test set the corresponding values were around 79% and 71%. No statistical method was used to predetermine the sample size, and group allocation was not hidden from the investigators.

This clonotype was counted many times. Which antigen it targets is not known. No base quality values were provided; no much bigger clone lies one nucleotide off. A patient counted as having stable hyperthyroidism if there was no progression to ophthalmopathy within 18 months of follow-up. Hyperthyroidism patients were newly diagnosed, were aged 18 to 65 years, and had a disease duration under 2 months. Patients were excluded if they had other autoimmune diseases, uncontrolled infections, pregnancy or lactation. Diagnosis relied on clinical symptoms, serum thyroxine, TRAb, thyroid ultrasound and orbital computed tomography. PBMCs were isolated from 10 ml of fresh peripheral blood by Ficoll-Paque density gradient centrifugation. Trizol reagent was used to extract the total RNA, and its quality was then checked on an Agilent 2100 Bioanalyzer. CDR1 and CDR2 are read off the germline V gene as MNHEY and SVGAGI. Including cysteine and phenylalanine, the CDR3 has 15 amino acids. The read is trimmed to its CDR3 DNA, 45 bases read in frame from base 1. Deletion took 4 bases off V and 0 bases off J, with a span of 10 bases between the germline ends.

For repertoire sequencing, TCR beta CDR3 regions were amplified from RNA transcripts. The first round of RT-PCR was done with HTBI primers and the Qiagen OneStep RT-PCR kit, and was followed by a second round of multiplex PCR, then size selection and purification. Libraries were sequenced paired-end with 100 bp reads on an Illumina HiSeq2000. Turning to the authors' computational methods: Reads were processed with SOAPnuke, discarding reads with adapters, uncalled bases, mean Phred below 15, or no exact constant-primer or identifier match. COPE v1.2.5 was used to merge high-quality paired reads. Each unique nucleotide sequence was treated as a clonotype, and MiTCR v1.1 was used to align the clonotypes to the IMGT TRB V, D and J references. The analysis was limited to V-J combinations with a frequency above 0.0001, which together covered 99.2% of the repertoires. For each V-J combination, a TCR clonal expansion and chaos score was defined as F50 clonal expansion divided by the chaos observed in the TCRdist matrix. Welch's t-statistics and random forest were used to reduce features to about a dozen V-J combinations, which were fed into a naive Bayes classifier. The Morisita-Horn index was used to measure how similar the thyroid and blood repertoires were. The public reads were reanalyzed by TCRdb: fastp trimming at Q25, MiXCR alignment, in-frame beta chains only. Here each entry gathers all rows of one CDR3 protein and keeps the most common genes and DNA. The authors' filters were not applied to this entry. Present in this sample are roughly 410,000 distinct CDR3 sequences, just over 15% of which were seen just once. Of the sample, 5.5% to 7% is held by the ten largest clones.

Material for sequencing was peripheral blood. This TCR derives from a young woman with stable Graves' hyperthyroidism. Donor details come from another sample of the same person, matched by shared clones. The chain couples TRBV6-5 to TRBJ1-5; the D gene is unclear. The CDR3 protein: CASSSGRTSNQPQHF. The base sequence is TGTGCCAGCAGTTCCGGACGGACTAGCAATCAGCCCCAGCATTTT.